This T cell receptor (beta chain) is from a study of glioma-infiltrating T cells. TCR alpha and beta CDR3 regions were amplified from RNA using iRepertoire nested multiplex PCR. TCRdb re-called the multiplex PCR reads through MiXCR, storing one row per CDR3 protein. The sample gives under 150,000 distinct CDR3 sequences, under 30% of which show up once; roughly 29% is in the top ten. General study findings and limits: Tissue and blood shared very few CDR3 sequences. Above-expected tissue-blood divergence occurred in all gliomas, most in low-grade ones.

Regarding this clonotype: What it binds is not known.

The CDR3 is 15 residues long. Germline CDR1 SNHLY, CDR2 FYNNEI. V shed 6 bases, J shed 1 base, and the junction held 7 bases outside the gene matches. This rearrangement joins TRBV2 to TRBJ1-1; 8 bases align to TRBD1. The source is a human donor with low-grade glioma or glioblastoma, undergoing nonglioma brain surgery, or in good health (not recorded which). Sequencing was carried out using glioma tissue, nonneoplastic brain tissue, or PBMCs (not recorded which). In DNA form, the CDR3 reads TGTGCCAGCAGAGGAACAGGGGGGCAGAACACTGAAGCTTTCTTT. It yields the protein CASRGTGGQNTEAFF.